The 16 T cell receptor beta chains in this list originate from one sample, sequenced in a study of cytomegalovirus exposure and HLA in healthy donors (dated by TCRdb to about 2017). Library creation used the immunoSEQ multiplex PCR assay. For the multiplex PCR, a mixture combining 60 forward primers for TCR Vbeta segments and 13 reverse primers for TCR Jbeta segments was used. The table comes from immuneACCESS by way of TCRdb, which keeps in-frame sequences with V and J called. Part of the clones is missing from these tables; in studies checked, under half for an unresolved V gene and the rest for unknown reasons. For this sample there are around 150,000 clones; approximately 78% appear just once. The top ten clones comprise 5.5% to 8% of the sample. Sequences were obtained from PBMCs. The receptor set was obtained from a woman aged 25 to 39 in good health and CMV-seropositive.

The V call is TRBV28, the J call TRBJ2-5; D is perhaps TRBD1 (6 bases). V was shortened by 4 bases and J by 7 bases, with 28 bases between the two germline ends. CDR1 and CDR2 (germline): MDHEN, SYDVKM. The CDR3 consists of 18 residues. CDR3 residues: CASSSPRTRTDRGVTQYF. The DNA for the CDR3 is TGTGCCAGCAGTTCACCACGAACCCGGACAGACCGAGGAGTGACCCAGTACTTC.

This chain uses TRBV6-1 with TRBJ1-4, with no clear D. The CDR3 totals 15 residues. The germline V gene encodes CDR1 MNHNS and CDR2 SASEGT. Trimming pared 5 bases from V and 4 bases from J, leaving 14 bases between. The CDR3 protein is CASSPTGRDNEKLFF. CDR3 nucleotides: TGTGCCAGCAGTCCCACCGGACGGGATAATGAAAAACTGTTTTTT.

The genes are TRBV6-1 and TRBJ1-6; D perhaps matches TRBD1 (5 bases). Looked up from germline, CDR1 is MNHNS and CDR2 is SASEGT. Between the trimmed V and J ends, which lost 5 bases and 8 bases, there was a span of 16 bases. This CDR3 region has 15 residues. CDR3 sequence: CASSSHPRGDSPLHF. The CDR3 nucleotides are TGTGCCAGCAGTTCCCATCCGCGGGGGGATTCACCCCTCCACTTT.

This chain uses TRBV5-1 with TRBJ1-5, with 7 bases identical to TRBD1. The CDR3 runs 16 residues. The germline gives CDR1 SGHRS, CDR2 YFSETQ. V lost 0 bases and J lost 2; bases outside the gene matches: 5. In DNA, the CDR3 is TGCGCCAGCAGCTTGGGAGGGCAGGGGGGCAATCAGCCCCAGCATTTT. This sequence encodes CASSLGGQGGNQPQHF. Variable domain in full (rest from reference TRBV5-1 and TRBJ1-5): KAGVTQTPRYLIKTRGQQVTLSCSPISGHRSVSWYQQTPGQGLQFLFEYFSETQRNKGNFPGRFSGRQFSNSRSEMNVSTLELGDSALYLCASSLGGQGGNQPQHFGDGTRLSIL.

The CDR3 reads CASSALLDTQYF. The DNA for the CDR3 is TGTGCCAGCAGCGCACTCCTGGATACGCAGTATTTT. This chain uses TRBV7-6 with TRBJ2-3, with D uncertain. V lost 5 bases to trimming and J lost 6 bases, with 9 bases between them. This CDR3 region has 12 residues. Germline V lookup: CDR1 SGHVS, CDR2 FNYEAQ.

The rearrangement joins TRBV27 to TRBJ1-2; the match to TRBD1 covers 7 bases. V shed 5 bases and J 6 bases; nucleotides not matched to a gene: 6. Germline CDR1 MNHEY, CDR2 SMNVEV (reference sequence). The CDR3 is 13 amino acids. CDR3 nucleotides: TGTGCCAGCAGTGAGAGGGACAGAGATGGCTACACCTTC. Encoded protein: CASSERDRDGYTF.

The gene calls are TRBV9 and TRBJ1-2; no definite D call. The length of the CDR3 is 15 residues. Trimming left V 4 bases short and J 0 bases short, with 13 bases between. The germline CDR1 and CDR2 sequences are SGDLS and YYNGEE. In nucleotides, the CDR3 is TGTGCCAGCAGCCCCGAGGCCGGGGCTAACTATGGCTACACCTTC. Its translation is CASSPEAGANYGYTF.

For this clone: The junction shows a germline mismatch at one end, possibly a read error. V is TRBV7-9 and J is TRBJ2-5; TRBD2 is a possible D gene (5 bases). This CDR3 is 15 amino acids long. Germline V gene sequence: CDR1 SEHNR, CDR2 FQNEAQ (reference sequence). The CDR3 here is CSSNPPGSLVETQYF. The CDR3 coding sequence is TGTTCCAGCAATCCTCCGGGGAGCTTGGTTGAGACCCAGTACTTC.

This clone was picked up one time. This rearrangement joins TRBV5-1 to TRBJ1-1, with 12 bases fitting TRBD1. Germline CDR1 and CDR2: SGHRS and YFSETQ. V was pared by 1 base and J by 4 bases, with 11 bases of the junction left unmatched. This CDR3 has 18 residues. The CDR3 spells CASSLRPGQGARSTEAFF. The DNA for the CDR3 is TGCGCCAGCAGCTTGCGACCGGGACAGGGGGCGCGGAGCACTGAAGCTTTCTTT.

The CDR3 loop is CASSPGTDNNYGYTF. CDR3 sequence (DNA): TGTGCCAGCTCACCAGGGACAGATAATAACTATGGCTACACCTTC. The chain employs TRBV18 and TRBJ1-2, with 7 positions matching TRBD1. Germline CDR1 and CDR2: KGHSH and LQKENI. This CDR3 has 15 residues. With V trimmed by 2 bases and J by 1 base, 4 bases remained unmatched.

J is TRBJ2-5 and V is TRBV19, with 8 bases aligning to TRBD2. V was clipped by 6 bases and J by 3 bases; unmatched bases: 6. Germline loops: CDR1 LNHDA, CDR2 SQIVND (reference sequence). This CDR3 is built from 14 residues. The DNA of the CDR3 is TGTGCCAGTAGCGTTACTAGCGGCAAAGAGACCCAGTACTTC. As protein: CASSVTSGKETQYF.

Regarding this clone: A junction boundary mismatches the germline segment, possibly from a read error. The genes are TRBV7-3 and TRBJ2-1; 7 nucleotides align to TRBD2. The CDR3 runs 15 residues. Germline assignment: CDR1 SGHTA and CDR2 FQGTGA. Here the CDR3 reads CSSSPVGGRAAEQFF. The CDR3 coding sequence is TGTTCCAGCAGCCCTGTGGGGGGGAGGGCAGCTGAGCAGTTCTTC.

This sequence joins TRBV21-1 and TRBJ1-1; the DNA was not compared with TRBD1, the D call given in the table. TRBV21-1 has pseudogene status. The CDR3 length is 14 residues. The CDR3 bases are TGTGCCAGCAGCACTCGACAGGGGATGGGTAGAGCTTTCTTT. Translated: CASSTRQGMGRAFF.

The chain combines TRBV4-3 with TRBJ1-2; 7 bases agree with TRBD1. V trimming: 3 bases; J trimming: 4 bases; junction bases outside the gene matches: 5. This CDR3 is 14 amino acids long. CDR1 is LGHNA, CDR2 YSLEER, per germline. The CDR3 DNA sequence: TGCGCCAGCAGCCAGGGACAGCCTTCCTATGGCTACACCTTC. Translating it yields CASSQGQPSYGYTF.

This clone was found a few times. This rearrangement joins TRBV18 to TRBJ1-4; D uncertain. The CDR3 extends over 14 amino acids. Trimming removed 3 bases at V and 3 bases at J, with 8 bases between. Per the germline V gene, CDR1 is KGHSH and CDR2 is LQKENI. CDR3 sequence reads: CASSPGSPNEKLFF. The DNA of the CDR3 is TGTGCCAGCTCACCGGGCAGCCCTAATGAAAAACTGTTTTTT.

The V and J genes are TRBV28 and TRBJ1-2, with D perhaps TRBD1 (6 bases). The V end lost 4 bases, the J end lost 8 bases, and 14 bases lay between the germline ends. CDR1 and CDR2 (germline): MDHEN, SYDVKM. The CDR3 loop spans 13 amino acids. This CDR3 reads CASSSGTRSGYTF. The CDR3 DNA sequence: TGTGCCAGCAGTTCCGGGACACGCAGCGGCTACACCTTC.